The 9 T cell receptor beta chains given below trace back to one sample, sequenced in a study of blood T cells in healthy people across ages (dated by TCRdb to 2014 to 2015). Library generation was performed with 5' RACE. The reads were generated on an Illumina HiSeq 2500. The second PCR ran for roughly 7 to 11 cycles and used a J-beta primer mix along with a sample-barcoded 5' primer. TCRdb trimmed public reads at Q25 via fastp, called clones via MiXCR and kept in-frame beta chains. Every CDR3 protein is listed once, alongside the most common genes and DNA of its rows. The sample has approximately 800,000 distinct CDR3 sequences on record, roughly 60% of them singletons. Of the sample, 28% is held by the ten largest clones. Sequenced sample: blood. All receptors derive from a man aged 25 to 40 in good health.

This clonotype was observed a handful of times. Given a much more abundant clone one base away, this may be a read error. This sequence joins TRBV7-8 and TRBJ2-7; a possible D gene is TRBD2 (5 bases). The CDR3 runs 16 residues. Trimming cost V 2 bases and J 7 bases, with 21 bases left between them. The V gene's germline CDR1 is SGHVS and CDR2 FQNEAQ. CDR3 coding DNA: TGTGCCAGCAGCTTAATGGCGGGTATCAAGTATCATGAGCAGTACTTC. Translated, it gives CASSLMAGIKYHEQYF.

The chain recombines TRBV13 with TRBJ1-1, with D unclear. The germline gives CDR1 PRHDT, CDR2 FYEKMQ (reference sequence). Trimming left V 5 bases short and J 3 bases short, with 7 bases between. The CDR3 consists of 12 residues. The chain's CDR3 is CASSHDHTEAFF. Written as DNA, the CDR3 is TGTGCCAGCAGCCATGACCACACTGAAGCTTTCTTT.

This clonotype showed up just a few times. The CDR3 DNA reads as TGTGCCAGCAGCCCAGTTGGACAGGGTTTATGGAATGAGCAGTTCTTC. Protein sequence: CASSPVGQGLWNEQFF. The V gene is TRBV11-1, the J gene TRBJ2-1; 8 nucleotides align to TRBD1. Germline V gene sequence: CDR1 SGHAT, CDR2 FQDESV (reference sequence). Germline trimming cut 5 bases from V and 7 bases from J; bases unmatched to any gene: 13. There are 16 residues in the CDR3.

In nucleotides, the CDR3 is TGTGCCAGCATGGGGGGGACCCAAGAGACCCAGTACTTC. Translated: CASMGGTQETQYF. This chain uses TRBV2 with TRBJ2-5; 7 nucleotides match TRBD2. CDR3 size: 13 residues. The V segment lost 7 bases and the J segment 1 base; nucleotides outside the gene matches: 3. Germline lookup yields CDR1 SNHLY and CDR2 FYNNEI.

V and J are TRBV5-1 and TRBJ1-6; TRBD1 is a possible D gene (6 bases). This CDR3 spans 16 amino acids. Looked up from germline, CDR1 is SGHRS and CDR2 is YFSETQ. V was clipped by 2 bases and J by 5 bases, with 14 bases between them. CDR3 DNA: TGCGCCAGCAGCTTAGCAGGGGTTAGACATAATTCACCCCTCCACTTT. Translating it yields CASSLAGVRHNSPLHF. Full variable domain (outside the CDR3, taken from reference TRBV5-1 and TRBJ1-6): KAGVTQTPRYLIKTRGQQVTLSCSPISGHRSVSWYQQTPGQGLQFLFEYFSETQRNKGNFPGRFSGRQFSNSRSEMNVSTLELGDSALYLCASSLAGVRHNSPLHFGNGTRLTVT.

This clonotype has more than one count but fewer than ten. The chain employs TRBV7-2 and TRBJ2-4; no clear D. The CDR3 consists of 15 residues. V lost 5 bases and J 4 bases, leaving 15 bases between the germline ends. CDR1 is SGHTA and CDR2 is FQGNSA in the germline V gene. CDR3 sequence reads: CASSPHAGLKNIQYF. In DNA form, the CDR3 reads TGTGCCAGCAGCCCCCACGCAGGCCTAAAAAACATTCAGTACTTC.

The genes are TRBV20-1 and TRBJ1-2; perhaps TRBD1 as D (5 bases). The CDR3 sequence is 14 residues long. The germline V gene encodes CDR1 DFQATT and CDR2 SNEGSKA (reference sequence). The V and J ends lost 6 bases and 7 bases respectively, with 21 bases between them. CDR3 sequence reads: CSAETGGIRGGYTF. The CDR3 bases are TGCAGTGCCGAAACCGGGGGAATTCGTGGTGGCTACACCTTC.

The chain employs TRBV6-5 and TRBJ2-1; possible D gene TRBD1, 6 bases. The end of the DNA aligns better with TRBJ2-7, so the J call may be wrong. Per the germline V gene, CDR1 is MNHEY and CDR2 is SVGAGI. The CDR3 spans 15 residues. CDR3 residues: CASRETGTQAYEQYF. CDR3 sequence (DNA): TGTGCCAGCAGGGAAACCGGGACACAAGCCTACGAGCAGTACTTC.

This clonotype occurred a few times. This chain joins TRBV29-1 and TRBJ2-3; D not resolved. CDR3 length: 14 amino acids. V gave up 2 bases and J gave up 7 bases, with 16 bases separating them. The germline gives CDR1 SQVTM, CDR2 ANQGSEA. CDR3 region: CSVESGSQAYTQYF. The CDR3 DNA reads TGCAGCGTTGAATCAGGTTCCCAGGCCTATACGCAGTATTTT.